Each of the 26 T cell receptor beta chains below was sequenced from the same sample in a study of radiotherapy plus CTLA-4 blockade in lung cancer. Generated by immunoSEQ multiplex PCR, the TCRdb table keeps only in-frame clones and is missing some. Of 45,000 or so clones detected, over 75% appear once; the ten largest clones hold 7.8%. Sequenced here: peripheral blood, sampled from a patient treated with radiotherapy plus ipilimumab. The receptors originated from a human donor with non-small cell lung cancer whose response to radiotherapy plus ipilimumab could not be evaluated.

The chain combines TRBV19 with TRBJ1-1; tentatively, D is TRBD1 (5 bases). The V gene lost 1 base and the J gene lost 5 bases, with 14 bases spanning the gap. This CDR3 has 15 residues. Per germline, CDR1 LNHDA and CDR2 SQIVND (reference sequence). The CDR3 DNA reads TGTGCCAGTAGTATAGGGGCAGGGAGGCAAACTGAAGCTTTCTTT. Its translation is CASSIGAGRQTEAFF.

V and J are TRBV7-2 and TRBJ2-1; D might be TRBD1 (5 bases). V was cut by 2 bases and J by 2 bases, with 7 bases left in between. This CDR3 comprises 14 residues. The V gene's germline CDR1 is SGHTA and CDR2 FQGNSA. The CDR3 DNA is TGTGCCAGCAGCTTAAGGGGCCCCTACAATGAGCAGTTCTTC. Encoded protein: CASSLRGPYNEQFF.

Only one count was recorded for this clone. The CDR3 DNA sequence: TGTGCCACCCTACCCCCGGCAGCTAGCGGGGGGCACACAGATACGCAGTATTTT. As protein: CATLPPAASGGHTDTQYF. The V call is TRBV28, the J call TRBJ2-3; 11 positions agree with TRBD2. The trim removed 10 bases at V and 2 bases at J, leaving 17 bases unmatched. Germline V gene data show CDR1 as MDHEN and CDR2 as SYDVKM. The CDR3 spans 18 residues.

The CDR3 is CASSPTAIAAGYTF. CDR3 coding DNA: TGTGCCAGCTCACCCACGGCTATAGCCGCTGGCTACACCTTC. The chain recombines TRBV18 with TRBJ1-2; D is uncertain. V was shortened by 3 bases and J by 7 bases, with 15 bases between the two germline ends. There are 14 residues in the CDR3. CDR1 is KGHSH and CDR2 is LQKENI in the germline V gene.

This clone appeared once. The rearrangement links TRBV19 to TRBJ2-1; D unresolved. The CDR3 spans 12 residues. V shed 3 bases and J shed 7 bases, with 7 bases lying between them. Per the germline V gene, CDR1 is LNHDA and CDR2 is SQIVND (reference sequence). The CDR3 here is CASSISVNEQFF. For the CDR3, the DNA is TGTGCCAGTAGTATTTCGGTAAATGAGCAGTTCTTC.

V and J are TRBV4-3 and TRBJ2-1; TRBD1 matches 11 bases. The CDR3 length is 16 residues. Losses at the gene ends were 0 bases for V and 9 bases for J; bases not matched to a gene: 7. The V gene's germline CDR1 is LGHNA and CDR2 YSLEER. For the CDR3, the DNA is TGCGCCAGCAGCCAAGAGAGGACAGGGGGCTTGGGTGAGCAGTTCTTC. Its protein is CASSQERTGGLGEQFF.

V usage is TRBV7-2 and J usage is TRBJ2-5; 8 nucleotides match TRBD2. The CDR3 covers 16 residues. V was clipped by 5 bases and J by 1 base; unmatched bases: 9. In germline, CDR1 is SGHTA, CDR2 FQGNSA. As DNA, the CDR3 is TGTGCCAGCAGCCCCCCACGGCTAGCGGGCCAAGAGACCCAGTACTTC. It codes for CASSPPRLAGQETQYF.

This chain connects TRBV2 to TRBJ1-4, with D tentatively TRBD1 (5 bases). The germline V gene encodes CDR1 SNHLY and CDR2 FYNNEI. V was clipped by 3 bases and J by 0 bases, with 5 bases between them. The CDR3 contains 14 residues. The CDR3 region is CASSDRATNEKLFF. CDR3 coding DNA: TGTGCCAGCAGTGACAGGGCAACTAATGAAAAACTGTTTTTT.

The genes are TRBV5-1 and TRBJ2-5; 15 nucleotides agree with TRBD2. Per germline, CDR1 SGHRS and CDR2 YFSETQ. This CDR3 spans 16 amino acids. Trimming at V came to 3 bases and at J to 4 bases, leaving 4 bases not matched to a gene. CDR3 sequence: CASSWTSGGVSETQYF. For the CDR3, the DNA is TGCGCCAGCAGCTGGACTAGCGGGGGGGTGTCAGAGACCCAGTACTTC.

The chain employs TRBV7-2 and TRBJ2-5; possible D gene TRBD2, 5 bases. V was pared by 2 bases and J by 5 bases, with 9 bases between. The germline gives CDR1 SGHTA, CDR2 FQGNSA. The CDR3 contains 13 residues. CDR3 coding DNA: TGTGCCAGCAGCTTATTAAGGGAGGAGACCCAGTACTTC. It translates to CASSLLREETQYF. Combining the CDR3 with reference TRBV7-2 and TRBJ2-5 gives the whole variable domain GAGVSQSPSNKVTEKGKDVELRCDPISGHTALYWYRQSLGQGLEFLIYFQGNSAPDKSGLPSDRFSAERTGGSVSTLTIQRTQQEDSAVYLCASSLLREETQYFGPGTRLLVL.

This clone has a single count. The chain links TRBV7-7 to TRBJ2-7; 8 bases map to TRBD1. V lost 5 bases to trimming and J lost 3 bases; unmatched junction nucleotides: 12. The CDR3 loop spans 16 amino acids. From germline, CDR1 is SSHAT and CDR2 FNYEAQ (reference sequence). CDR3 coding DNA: TGTGCCAGCAGCCCAAGGGTTGGGACAGGACACTACGAGCAGTACTTC. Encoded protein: CASSPRVGTGHYEQYF. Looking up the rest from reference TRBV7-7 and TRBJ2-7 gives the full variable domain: GAGVSQSPRYKVTKRGQDVTLRCDPISSHATLYWYQQALGQGPEFLTYFNYEAQPDKSGLPSDRFSAERPEGSISTLTIQRTEQRDSAMYRCASSPRVGTGHYEQYFGPGTRLTVT.

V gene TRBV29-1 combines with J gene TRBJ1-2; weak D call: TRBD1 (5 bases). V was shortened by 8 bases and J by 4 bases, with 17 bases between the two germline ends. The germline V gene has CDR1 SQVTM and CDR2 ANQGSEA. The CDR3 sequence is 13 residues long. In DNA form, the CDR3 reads TGCAGCTCCTCGGGGGGGGGTCCCTATGGCTACACCTTC. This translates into CSSSGGGPYGYTF.

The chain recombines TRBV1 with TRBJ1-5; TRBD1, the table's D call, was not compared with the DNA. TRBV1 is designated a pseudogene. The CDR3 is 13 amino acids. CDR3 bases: TGCACCAGCAGCCTAGCAGGGGGTCAGCCCCAGCATTTT. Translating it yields CTSSLAGGQPQHF.

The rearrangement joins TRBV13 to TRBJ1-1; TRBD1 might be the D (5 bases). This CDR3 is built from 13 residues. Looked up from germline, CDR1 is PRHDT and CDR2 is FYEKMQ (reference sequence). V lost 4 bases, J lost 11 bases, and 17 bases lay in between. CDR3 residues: CASSSGTFTGAFF. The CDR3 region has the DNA TGTGCCAGCAGCTCAGGGACCTTCACGGGGGCTTTCTTT. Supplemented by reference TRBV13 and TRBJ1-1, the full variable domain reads AAGVIQSPRHLIKEKRETATLKCYPIPRHDTVYWYQQGPGQDPQFLISFYEKMQSDKGSIPDRFSAQQFSDYHSELNMSSLELGDSALYFCASSSGTFTGAFFGQGTRLTVV.

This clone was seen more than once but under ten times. As DNA, the CDR3 is TGTGCCAGTAGTTCTGACGACAGGGCGGGGAACATTCAGTACTTC. Translation gives CASSSDDRAGNIQYF. The chain has TRBV19 and TRBJ2-4, with D maybe TRBD1 (7 bases). V was trimmed by 5 bases and J by 7 bases, leaving 18 bases between them. Per the germline V gene, CDR1 is LNHDA and CDR2 is SQIVND (reference sequence). The CDR3 runs 15 residues.

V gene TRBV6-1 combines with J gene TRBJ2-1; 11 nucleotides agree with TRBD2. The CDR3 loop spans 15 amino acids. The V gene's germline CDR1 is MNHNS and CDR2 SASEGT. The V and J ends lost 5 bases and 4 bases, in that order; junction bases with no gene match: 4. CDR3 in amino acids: CASSPLAGGYNEQFF. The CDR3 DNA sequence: TGTGCCAGCAGTCCTCTAGCGGGGGGTTACAATGAGCAGTTCTTC.

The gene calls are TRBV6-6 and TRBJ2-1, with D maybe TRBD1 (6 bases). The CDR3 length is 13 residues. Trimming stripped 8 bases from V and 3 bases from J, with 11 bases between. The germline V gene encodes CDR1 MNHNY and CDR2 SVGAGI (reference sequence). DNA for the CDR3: TGTGCCAGCGGCTGGACAGTCTACAATGAGCAGTTCTTC. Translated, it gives CASGWTVYNEQFF.

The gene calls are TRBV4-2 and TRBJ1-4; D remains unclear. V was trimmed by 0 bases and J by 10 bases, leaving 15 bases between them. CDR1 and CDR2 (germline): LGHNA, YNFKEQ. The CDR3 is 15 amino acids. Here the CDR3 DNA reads TGTGCCAGCAGCCAAGAGAGCGGGTTTGAGGGAAAACTGTTTTTT. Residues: CASSQESGFEGKLFF.

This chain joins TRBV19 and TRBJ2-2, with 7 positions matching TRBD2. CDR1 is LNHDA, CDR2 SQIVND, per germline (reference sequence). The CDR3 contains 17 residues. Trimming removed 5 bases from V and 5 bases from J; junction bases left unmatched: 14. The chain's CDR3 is CASSVGLLAGVTGELFF. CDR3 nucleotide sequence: TGTGCCAGTAGTGTCGGCCTCCTGGCGGGAGTAACCGGGGAGCTGTTTTTT.

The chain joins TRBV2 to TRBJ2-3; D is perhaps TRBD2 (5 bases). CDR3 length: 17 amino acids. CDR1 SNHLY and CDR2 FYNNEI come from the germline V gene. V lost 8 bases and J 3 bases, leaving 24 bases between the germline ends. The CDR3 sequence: CASFSDLWRRWTDTQYF. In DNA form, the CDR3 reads TGTGCCAGCTTCTCGGACCTATGGAGGAGGTGGACAGATACGCAGTATTTT.

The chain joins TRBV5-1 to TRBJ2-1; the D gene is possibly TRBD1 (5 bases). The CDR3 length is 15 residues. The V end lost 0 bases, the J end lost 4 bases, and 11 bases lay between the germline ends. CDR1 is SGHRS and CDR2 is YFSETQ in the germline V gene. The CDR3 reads CASSLEQGPYNEQFF. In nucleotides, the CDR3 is TGCGCCAGCAGCTTGGAGCAGGGTCCTTACAATGAGCAGTTCTTC.

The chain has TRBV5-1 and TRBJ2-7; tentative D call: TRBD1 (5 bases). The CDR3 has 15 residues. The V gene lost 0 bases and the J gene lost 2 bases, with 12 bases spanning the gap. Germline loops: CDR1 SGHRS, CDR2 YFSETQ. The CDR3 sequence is CASSLARTSPYEQYF. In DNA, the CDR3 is TGCGCCAGCAGCTTGGCTCGGACATCTCCCTACGAGCAGTACTTC.

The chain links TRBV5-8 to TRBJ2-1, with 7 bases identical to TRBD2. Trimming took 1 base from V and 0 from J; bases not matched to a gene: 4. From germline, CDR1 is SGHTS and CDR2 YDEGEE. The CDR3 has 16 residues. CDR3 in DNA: TGTGCCAGCAGCTTGTCCGGACTAGGCTCCTACAATGAGCAGTTCTTC. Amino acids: CASSLSGLGSYNEQFF.

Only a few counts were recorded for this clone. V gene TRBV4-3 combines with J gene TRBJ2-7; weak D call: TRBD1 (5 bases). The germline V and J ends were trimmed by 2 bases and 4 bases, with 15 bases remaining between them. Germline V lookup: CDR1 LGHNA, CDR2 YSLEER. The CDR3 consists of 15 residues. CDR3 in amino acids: CASSQRRDSVYEQYF. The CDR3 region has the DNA TGCGCCAGCAGCCAAAGGAGAGACAGTGTTTACGAGCAGTACTTC.

In DNA form, the CDR3 reads TGCGCCAGCAGCCAAGTCGCTTCAAGAGCGGGGGGGACCGGGGAGCTGTTTTTT. It specifies CASSQVASRAGGTGELFF. V usage is TRBV4-1 and J usage is TRBJ2-2, with 10 bases lining up with TRBD2. CDR3 length: 18 amino acids. Per the germline V gene, CDR1 is MGHRA and CDR2 is YSYEKL. V was pared by 1 base and J by 5 bases, with 10 bases of the junction left unmatched.

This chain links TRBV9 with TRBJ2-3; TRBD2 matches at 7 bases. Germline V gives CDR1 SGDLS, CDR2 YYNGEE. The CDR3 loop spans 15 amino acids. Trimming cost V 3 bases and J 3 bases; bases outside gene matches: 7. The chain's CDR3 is CASSGSGLRTDTQYF. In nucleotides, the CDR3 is TGTGCCAGCAGCGGTAGCGGGTTGCGTACAGATACGCAGTATTTT.